Listed below are T cell receptor beta chains from one sample, sequenced in a study of T cells after somatic rescue of genetic block. The data were produced by immunoSEQ multiplex PCR, yet TCRdb's version contains in-frame clones alone and is incomplete. The sample shows 88,000 or so clones, more than 80% of them seen only once. Sequenced sample: peripheral blood mononuclear cells (PBMCs). Receptors originate from a woman under 30. The CDR3 runs from the conserved cysteine through the conserved F or W. A D gene is named only where the DNA matches it firmly. Expanded clones get a size class; other rows say once, few or many, or leave the size out.

>TRBV11-2|-|-|TRBJ2-6
CASSYQTGANVLTF
TGTGCCAGCAGCTATCAAACTGGGGCCAACGTCCTGACTTTC
>TRBV30|-|TRBD1|TRBJ1-2
CAWVNRGWVNYGYTF
TGTGCCTGGGTCAACAGGGGTTGGGTTAACTATGGCTACACCTTC
>TRBV27|-|TRBD2|TRBJ2-3
CASSYRTSGPKGTDTQYF
TGTGCCAGCAGTTACCGGACTAGCGGGCCTAAGGGCACAGATACGCAGTATTTT
>TRBV15|-|-|TRBJ2-1
CATSLQASNEQFF
TGTGCCACCAGCCTTCAGGCCTCCAATGAGCAGTTCTTC
>TRBV6-5|few|-|TRBJ1-6
CASSNTGNSPLHF
TGTGCCAGCAGTAACACAGGGAATTCACCCCTCCACTTT
>TRBV7-8|few|-|TRBJ1-2
CASSLVRQGWANYGYTF
TGTGCCAGCAGCTTAGTCAGGCAGGGGTGGGCTAACTATGGCTACACCTTC
>TRBV7-2|once|-|TRBJ2-1
CASSLGGPSYNEQFF
TGTGCCAGCAGCTTAGGTGGGCCCTCCTACAATGAGCAGTTCTTC
>TRBV19|-|TRBD1|TRBJ2-7
CASSTHRGLKSYEQYF
TGTGCCAGTAGTACCCACAGGGGGCTTAAATCCTACGAGCAGTACTTC
>TRBV5-5|-|-|TRBJ2-7
CASSLGVAYEQYF
TGTGCCAGCAGCTTGGGGGTCGCCTACGAGCAGTACTTC
>TRBV20-1|-|-|TRBJ2-5
CSAWSKETQYF
TGCAGTGCGTGGAGTAAAGAGACCCAGTACTTC
>TRBV12-5|-|-|TRBJ2-1
CASGLGAGGYNEQFF
TGTGCTAGTGGTTTGGGAGCGGGTGGCTACAATGAGCAGTTCTTC
>TRBV29-1|-|-|TRBJ2-5
CSVGQPQETQYF
TGCAGCGTTGGGCAGCCCCAAGAGACCCAGTACTTC
>TRBV28|-|-|TRBJ1-5
CATGGVGVQPQHF
TGTGCCACCGGCGGCGTTGGGGTTCAGCCCCAGCATTTT
>TRBV27|-|-|TRBJ2-7
CASSLGAPYEQYF
TGTGCCAGCTCCCTGGGGGCCCCCTACGAGCAGTACTTC
>TRBV19|-|-|TRBJ2-6
CASSLAGTSGANVLTF
TGTGCCAGTAGCTTAGCCGGGACGTCCGGGGCCAACGTCCTGACTTTC
>TRBV25-1|-|-|TRBJ1-1
CASRLGYTEAFF
TGTGCCAGCCGCCTGGGGTACACTGAAGCTTTCTTT
>TRBV27|-|TRBD1|TRBJ2-3
CASSLLPGQGSTDTQYF
TGTGCCAGCAGTTTGCTGCCGGGACAGGGGAGCACAGATACGCAGTATTTT
>TRBV4-1|-|-|TRBJ1-1
CASSQVRGFTSNTEAFF
TGCGCCAGCAGCCAAGTCCGGGGTTTTACCTCGAACACTGAAGCTTTCTTT
>TRBV21-1|-|-|TRBJ2-4
CASSRDRGRAKNIQYF
TGTGCCAGCAGCAGGGACAGGGGTCGAGCCAAAAACATTCAGTACTTC
>TRBV15|-|TRBD1|TRBJ1-1
CATTPRLTGRAFF
TGTGCCACCACCCCCCGGCTGACAGGGAGAGCTTTCTTT
>TRBV4-1|-|-|TRBJ2-6
CASSHRDRSSGANVLTF
TGCGCCAGCAGCCATCGCGACAGGAGCTCTGGGGCCAACGTCCTGACTTTC
>TRBV7-3|-|TRBD1|TRBJ2-7
CASSPRQGEIDEQYF
TGTGCCAGCAGCCCAAGACAGGGGGAAATCGACGAGCAGTACTTC
>TRBV5-1|-|TRBD1|TRBJ1-4
CASSLRTGPNEKLFF
TGCGCCAGCAGCCTAAGGACAGGGCCTAATGAAAAACTGTTTTTT
>TRBV30|-|-|TRBJ2-3
CAWSGGVNTDTQYF
TGTGCCTGGAGTGGGGGGGTCAACACAGATACGCAGTATTTT
>TRBV7-7|-|TRBD2|TRBJ2-1
CASSPTSGRSSEQFF
TGTGCTAGCAGCCCGACTAGCGGGCGGTCGTCTGAGCAGTTCTTC
>TRBV25-1|-|-|TRBJ1-2
CASTAGGYGYTF
TGTGCCAGCACCGCCGGGGGATATGGCTACACCTTC
>TRBV7-9|-|-|TRBJ2-1
CASSFSGSVGVNEQFF
TGTGCCAGCAGCTTCTCCGGGAGTGTCGGAGTCAATGAGCAGTTCTTC
>TRBV5-4|-|TRBD2|TRBJ2-3
CASRGAGGVTDTQYF
TGTGCCAGCAGGGGAGCGGGAGGCGTCACAGATACGCAGTATTTT
>TRBV27|-|-|TRBJ2-6
CASQRISGANVLTF
TGTGCCAGCCAGCGGATCTCTGGGGCCAACGTCCTGACTTTC
>TRBV5-1|-|TRBD1|TRBJ1-1
CASSPGDSLNTEAFF
TGCGCCAGCAGCCCGGGGGACAGCTTGAACACTGAAGCTTTCTTT
>TRBV5-1|-|TRBD1|TRBJ2-2
CASSSDRGLVTGELFF
TGCGCCAGCAGCTCCGACAGGGGGCTAGTCACCGGGGAGCTGTTTTTT
>TRBV6-1|-|-|TRBJ1-2
CASSEIMRARIYGYTF
TGTGCCAGCAGTGAAATCATGAGGGCTCGTATTTATGGCTACACCTTC
>TRBV27|-|TRBD1|TRBJ2-7
CASRSGTGAHEQYF
TGTGCCAGCAGGTCTGGGACAGGGGCCCACGAGCAGTACTTC